This TCR beta chain was recorded in a study of T cells after yellow fever vaccination. The study's findings and limits: Weaker overall, the secondary response nonetheless peaked faster (day 5 versus 15). The bulk population could contribute abundant contaminating clonotypes to FACS-sorted repertoires. Although most clonotypes did not, a small share appeared in both CD4 and CD8 compartments.

This clonotype was detected a few times. The antigen remains undetermined. By 5'RACE template switching, TCR cDNA was produced, with a universal primer site and UMIs added in the process. TCRdb reprocessed the 5' RACE reads via MiXCR and lists one record per CDR3 protein. This table has roughly 330,000 distinct CDR3 sequences, about 6.6% appearing once. The TCR originated in a man younger than 35 who received the YFV17D yellow fever vaccine. The sequences come from PBMCs, collected roughly 47 days after the first yellow fever vaccination.

The CDR3 DNA reads as TGTGCCAGCGGATACGGGCCGACACCGTACGTC. Translated: CASGYGPTPYV. J is TRBJ2-7 and V is TRBV6-2 or TRBV6-3; the D is unclear. Germline CDR1 MNHEY, CDR2 SVGEGT. The CDR3 sequence is 11 residues long. With 8 bases removed from V and 12 bases from J, the gap between germline ends came to 17 bases.